This entry concerns a single TCR beta chain. The target antigen is unknown. The data derive from a study of T cell responses to AZD1222 COVID-19 vaccine. General observations from the study: Vaccine-associated CD4 TCRs ranged over spike, dominating at 160-218 and 743-854. The breadth and depth of Spike-specific TCRs increased once two AZD1222 doses had been given. Baseline serostatus was positive in only six AZD1222 recipients.

CDR1 GTSNPN and CDR2 SVGIG come from the germline V gene (reference sequence). V dropped 4 bases and J dropped 0 bases, with 19 bases sitting between them. The CDR3 is 16 amino acids. Assay used: immunoSEQ multiplex PCR; TCRdb lists only in-frame clones, some missing. The sample consists of some 120,000 clones, approximately 85% of them appearing once. The starting material was peripheral blood, obtained 28 days after the second AZD1222 dose. V and J are TRBV30 and TRBJ2-7; no firm D call. The TCR originated in an adult who received the AZD1222 COVID-19 vaccine. This CDR3 is CAWTHPAGLSSYEQYF. For the CDR3, the DNA is TGTGCCTGGACCCATCCAGCAGGCCTGAGCTCCTACGAGCAGTACTTC.